This TCR beta chain emerged from a study of cytomegalovirus exposure and HLA in healthy donors. The overall study: Approximately 85 million unique TCRs from HLA-typed donors were held in an early data release. Study-wide points: Within an earlier analysis, most TCR beta V segments proved productive either about 87% or about 30% of the time. Across HLA loci, a later analysis found differing TCR association rates, with DRB1 most and HLA-C fewest. V segments that were indistinguishable, TRBV6-2 and TRBV6-3 among them, were omitted from analysis.

Amplification used 60 Vbeta primers and 13 Jbeta primers. Sequenced by immunoSEQ multiplex PCR; TCRdb stores in-frame clones only, minus some. The top ten hold around 1.7% of the sample, which has 150,000 to 200,000 clones, around four fifths seen once. This clone showed up just once. Its antigen is as yet unknown. This CDR3 has 14 residues. The germline CDR1 and CDR2 sequences are SGDLS and YYNGEE. V was pared by 7 bases and J by 7 bases, with 9 bases of the junction left unmatched. This clonotype originated in a man aged 45-65 years in good health and CMV-seronegative. The chain employs TRBV9 and TRBJ2-7; 12 bases are a match to TRBD2. Sequenced material: PBMCs. CDR3 bases: TGTGCCAGCGGACCTCGACTAGCGGGGGAGGAGCAGTACTTC. This codes for CASGPRLAGEEQYF.